Following are 8 T cell receptor beta chains from one sample sequenced in a study of blood T cell repertoires in COVID-19. Using immunoSEQ multiplex PCR, the repertoire was profiled, and TCRdb retains in-frame clones only, with some absent. Altogether around 39,000 clones are present, 80% to 90% being singletons, with the ten largest covering about 9.8%. Material for sequencing was peripheral blood. The receptors come from a human donor in a cohort sampled during active COVID-19.

V and J are TRBV5-1 and TRBJ2-7, with TRBD1 matching over 8 bases. This CDR3 region has 14 residues. The junction had 3 bases not matched to a gene; V was cut back by 4 bases and J by 0 bases. Germline CDR1 is SGHRS and CDR2 is YFSETQ. In DNA, the CDR3 is TGCGCCAGCAGCCAGGACAGGGACTCCTACGAGCAGTACTTC. It yields the protein CASSQDRDSYEQYF.

The chain combines TRBV13 with TRBJ2-3; no clear D gene. Per germline, CDR1 PRHDT and CDR2 FYEKMQ (reference sequence). The V end was cut by 2 bases, the J end by 0 bases, with 6 bases between. The CDR3 runs to 14 residues. CDR3 sequence reads: CASSLMASTDTQYF. DNA of the CDR3: TGTGCCAGCAGCTTAATGGCTAGCACAGATACGCAGTATTTT. Variable domain in full (rest from reference TRBV13 and TRBJ2-3): AAGVIQSPRHLIKEKRETATLKCYPIPRHDTVYWYQQGPGQDPQFLISFYEKMQSDKGSIPDRFSAQQFSDYHSELNMSSLELGDSALYFCASSLMASTDTQYFGPGTRLTVL.

This clone has a single count. The rearrangement joins TRBV2 to TRBJ2-7; D may be TRBD1 (6 bases). Germline lookup yields CDR1 SNHLY and CDR2 FYNNEI. V lost 5 bases to trimming and J lost 1 base, with 12 bases between them. This CDR3 is 14 amino acids long. CDR3 sequence reads: CASSPNRVSYEQYF. The CDR3 bases are TGTGCCAGCAGTCCAAACAGGGTTTCCTACGAGCAGTACTTC.

This chain joins TRBV18 and TRBJ1-3; D is ambiguous. Germline CDR1 KGHSH, CDR2 LQKENI. With 1 base removed from V and 2 bases from J, the gap between germline ends came to 9 bases. This CDR3 has 15 amino acids. The CDR3 sequence is CASSPQGVAGNTIYF. The CDR3 coding sequence is TGTGCCAGCTCACCACAGGGAGTAGCTGGAAACACCATATATTTT.

V gene TRBV25-1 combines with J gene TRBJ1-2, with 9 nucleotides matching TRBD1. Unmatched junction bases numbered 16, after V lost 4 bases and J lost 4 bases. CDR3 length equals 18 residues. The germline V gene encodes CDR1 MGHDK and CDR2 SYGVNS. In nucleotides, the CDR3 is TGTGCCAGCAGTGCAGATCGTCCGGGACAGGGCCGTGTCTATGGCTACACCTTC. Its translation is CASSADRPGQGRVYGYTF.

The chain links TRBV6-1 to TRBJ1-1, with a weak D call TRBD1 (5 bases). CDR3 length equals 14 residues. Germline-derived CDR1 and CDR2 are MNHNS and SASEGT. V dropped 2 bases and J dropped 4 bases, with 11 bases sitting between them. CDR3 sequence: CASSESAGPTEAFF. In nucleotides, the CDR3 is TGTGCCAGCAGTGAATCCGCAGGGCCCACTGAAGCTTTCTTT.

A single count supports this clone. The chain joins TRBV4-2 to TRBJ2-6; 13 bases agree with TRBD2. CDR3 length: 20 residues. Trimming took 1 base from V and 0 from J; bases not matched to a gene: 6. Per germline, CDR1 LGHNA and CDR2 YNFKEQ. CDR3 loop: CASSQGTSGSMISGANVLTF. The DNA for the CDR3 is TGTGCCAGCAGCCAAGGGACTAGCGGGAGTATGATCTCTGGGGCCAACGTCCTGACTTTC.

In this sample, this clone turned up once. The V gene is TRBV5-1, the J gene TRBJ2-1, with a weak D call TRBD2 (5 bases). CDR1 is SGHRS and CDR2 is YFSETQ in the germline V gene. The CDR3 loop spans 15 amino acids. The V end lost 3 bases, the J end lost 3 bases, and 13 bases lay between the germline ends. The CDR3 here is CASSSKQGLYNEQFF. DNA of the CDR3: TGCGCCAGCAGCTCCAAACAAGGACTCTACAATGAGCAGTTCTTC.